The rows below give T cell receptor beta chains drawn from one sample of a study of shared clonotypes between healthy human individuals. Measured with immunoSEQ multiplex PCR; TCRdb has only the in-frame clones, and not every one. Of some 1 million clones in the sample, around 76% were seen once. Sequenced input: memory CD4+ T cells sorted from blood. The receptors come from a man aged 18 to 30 in good health. Each CDR3 is given with its conserved first and last residue. Fields, in order: CDR3 protein, CDR3 DNA, clone size, V gene, J gene, D gene. D genes are given only for firm matches. Expanded clones are given a class, and other clones once, few, many or no size at all.

CASSPGQVKSDTQYF	TGTGCCAGCAGCCCAGGGCAGGTGAAGTCAGATACGCAGTATTTT	-	TRBV13	TRBJ2-3	-
CASSLTGGGSNQPQHF	TGTGCCAGCAGCTTGACAGGGGGCGGGAGCAATCAGCCCCAGCATTTT	-	TRBV5-4	TRBJ1-5	TRBD1
CASSFMQFNSNQPQHF	TGTGCCAGCAGTTTTATGCAGTTTAATAGCAATCAGCCCCAGCATTTT	few	TRBV6-5	TRBJ1-5	-
CASSPGQGQETQYF	TGTGCCAGCTCACCCGGACAGGGTCAAGAGACCCAGTACTTC	-	TRBV18	TRBJ2-5	TRBD1
CASRGQDNSNQPQHF	TGTGCCAGCAGGGGACAGGATAATAGCAATCAGCCCCAGCATTTT	-	TRBV2	TRBJ1-5	TRBD1
CAINHDTGELFF	TGTGCCATCAATCACGACACCGGGGAGCTGTTTTTT	-	TRBV10-3	TRBJ2-2	-
CASLLPPPNTGELFF	TGTGCCAGCCTCCTTCCCCCACCCAACACCGGGGAGCTGTTTTTT	-	TRBV7-2	TRBJ2-2	-
CASSSYGQGAYGYTF	TGTGCCAGCAGTAGTTATGGACAGGGGGCCTATGGCTACACCTTC	-	TRBV6-1	TRBJ1-2	TRBD1
CASSAGAYNEQFF	TGTGCCAGCAGCGCCGGGGCCTACAATGAGCAGTTCTTC	-	TRBV7-9	TRBJ2-1	-
CAWSTTLPYGYTF	TGTGCCTGGAGTACCACCCTTCCCTATGGCTACACCTTC	many	TRBV30	TRBJ1-2	-
CASSEGIRTTGNEQFF	TGTGCCAGCAGTGAAGGTATTAGAACTACAGGGAATGAGCAGTTCTTC	-	TRBV6-1	TRBJ2-1	-
CASSFTGAGTDTQYF	TGCGCCAGCAGCTTTACCGGGGCCGGCACAGATACGCAGTATTTT	once	TRBV5-1	TRBJ2-3	-
CAISGEGLAGPQYF	TGTGCCATCAGTGGGGAGGGACTAGCGGGACCCCAGTACTTC	-	TRBV10-3	TRBJ2-4	TRBD2
CASSFGAGAGYGYTF	TGTGCCAGCAGTTTCGGGGCAGGCGCGGGCTATGGCTACACCTTC	-	TRBV28	TRBJ1-2	-
CAWTVLRSGSGYPQYF	TGTGCCTGGACTGTACTGCGTTCGGGCAGTGGCTACCCGCAGTATTTT	many	TRBV30	TRBJ2-3	-
CASSWRQGAGSPLHF	TGTGCCAGCAGCTGGAGGCAGGGGGCTGGTTCACCCCTCCACTTT	few	TRBV5-8	TRBJ1-6	TRBD1
CASSQISNSPSYGYTF	TGTGCCAGCAGCCAAATATCTAACAGCCCCTCCTATGGCTACACCTTC	-	TRBV14	TRBJ1-2	-
CASSRTRSDTIYF	TGTGCCAGCAGTCGGACACGGAGTGACACCATATATTTT	-	TRBV6-6	TRBJ1-3	-
CASSDGTNNEQFF	TGTGCCAGCAGTGACGGGACTAACAATGAGCAGTTCTTC	-	TRBV2	TRBJ2-1	TRBD2
CASSLEAAGGYEQYF	TGTGCCAGCAGCTTGGAGGCAGCGGGGGGGTACGAGCAGTACTTC	-	TRBV5-4	TRBJ2-7	TRBD2
CASSQPFRYSRGYEQYF	TGCGCCAGCAGTCAGCCTTTCAGGTACTCGAGGGGCTACGAGCAGTACTTC	once	TRBV23-1	TRBJ2-7	-
CASSLGGYGTGELFF	TGCGCCAGCAGCTTGGGGGGTTACGGCACCGGGGAGCTGTTTTTT	once	TRBV5-1	TRBJ2-2	-
CATSRGASGNDEQFF	TGTGCCACCAGCAGAGGGGCTAGCGGGAACGATGAGCAGTTCTTC	-	TRBV15	TRBJ2-1	TRBD2
CASSSRKNIQGSNQPQHF	TGTGCCAGCAGTTCACGGAAAAACATACAGGGTAGCAATCAGCCCCAGCATTTT	-	TRBV27	TRBJ1-5	-
CAISEPGLGAQETQYF	TGTGCCATCAGTGAACCCGGACTAGGGGCCCAAGAGACCCAGTACTTC	-	TRBV10-3	TRBJ2-5	TRBD2
CASSPQVADTQYF	TGTGCCAGCAGCCCCCAGGTGGCCGATACGCAGTATTTT	many	TRBV9	TRBJ2-3	-
CASSAQQGAGYTF	TGTGCCAGCAGCGCTCAACAGGGTGCCGGCTACACCTTC	-	TRBV7-2	TRBJ1-2	-
CASSGGSTDTQYF	TGCGCCAGCAGTGGTGGAAGCACAGATACGCAGTATTTT	-	TRBV5-1	TRBJ2-3	-
CASSSGQGNQPQHF	TGTGCCAGCAGCTCGGGACAGGGCAATCAGCCCCAGCATTTT	few	TRBV5-6	TRBJ1-5	TRBD1
CAWSEGTYEQYF	TGTGCCTGGAGCGAGGGGACTTACGAGCAGTACTTC	-	TRBV30	TRBJ2-7	-
CASNERPNYGYTF	TGTGCCAGCAATGAGCGTCCTAACTATGGCTACACCTTC	many	TRBV2	TRBJ1-2	-
CASSGRGDSRETQYF	TGTGCCAGCAGCGGAAGGGGGGACAGTAGAGAGACCCAGTACTTC	-	TRBV7-2	TRBJ2-5	-
CASKGPQYEQYF	TGTGCCAGCAAGGGGCCCCAATACGAGCAGTACTTC	many	TRBV27	TRBJ2-7	-
CASSEVDLPRSGANVLTF	TGTGCCAGCAGTGAGGTGGACCTACCGCGCTCTGGGGCCAACGTCCTGACTTTC	-	TRBV25-1	TRBJ2-6	-
CASWVRGANVLTF	TGTGCCAGCTGGGTCAGGGGGGCCAACGTCCTGACTTTC	few	TRBV5-6	TRBJ2-6	-
CASSLMGAGYTF	TGTGCCAGCAGCCTAATGGGGGCTGGCTACACCTTC	-	TRBV7-2	TRBJ1-2	-
CASSSRFWGISSYEQYF	TGTGCCAGCAGCTCGAGATTCTGGGGAATCAGCTCCTACGAGCAGTACTTC	once	TRBV7-2	TRBJ2-7	-
CASSLRAGPQRETQYF	TGTGCCAGCAGCCTCCGAGCTGGGCCCCAGAGAGAGACCCAGTACTTC	-	TRBV7-8	TRBJ2-5	-
CASSLDQLAGGLETQYF	TGTGCCAGCAGCTTAGATCAACTAGCGGGAGGGTTGGAGACCCAGTACTTC	-	TRBV11-2	TRBJ2-5	TRBD2
CASSTTHRGRNGYTF	TGTGCCAGTAGTACAACGCACAGGGGGCGGAATGGCTACACCTTC	-	TRBV19	TRBJ1-2	TRBD1
CASSPRHGTVELNSPLHF	TGTGCCAGCTCACCACGCCACGGGACAGTGGAGTTAAATTCACCCCTCCACTTT	-	TRBV18	TRBJ1-6	TRBD1
CAIRLGQGSEQFF	TGTGCCATCAGGCTAGGACAGGGCAGTGAGCAGTTCTTC	-	TRBV10-3	TRBJ2-1	TRBD1
CASSYSNSNQPQHF	TGTGCCAGCAGTTACTCGAATTCAAATCAGCCCCAGCATTTT	-	TRBV6-6	TRBJ1-5	-
CASSGQGDTQYF	TGCGCCAGCAGTGGGCAGGGAGATACGCAGTATTTT	once	TRBV10-2	TRBJ2-3	-
CASSSGTGGQYF	TGTGCCAGCAGCTCCGGGACAGGGGGGCAGTACTTC	-	TRBV6-6	TRBJ2-7	TRBD1
CASSQVPLAEETQYF	TGCGCCAGCAGCCAAGTCCCACTAGCGGAAGAGACCCAGTACTTC	-	TRBV4-1	TRBJ2-5	TRBD2
CASSVSTSGGQETQYF	TGTGCCAGCAGCGTATCGACTAGCGGGGGACAAGAGACCCAGTACTTC	-	TRBV7-3	TRBJ2-5	TRBD2
CASSPSGRKNTEAFF	TGTGCCAGCAGTCCCTCCGGGCGGAAGAACACTGAAGCTTTCTTT	-	TRBV6-5	TRBJ1-1	-
CASPTDSGEKLFF	TGTGCCTCTCCGACAGACAGCGGAGAAAAACTGTTTTTT	-	TRBV30	TRBJ1-4	-
CASILGGTEAFF	TGTGCCAGTATCCTCGGGGGCACTGAAGCTTTCTTT	few	TRBV19	TRBJ1-1	-
CASSQGIGDNTGELFF	TGCGCCAGCAGCCAAGGGATAGGCGATAACACCGGGGAGCTGTTTTTT	once	TRBV4-1	TRBJ2-2	-
CASSQSWGAKPQHF	TGTGCCAGCAGCCAGTCCTGGGGGGCTAAACCCCAGCATTTT	-	TRBV4-2	TRBJ1-5	-
CASSQGEGLAGGGEQYF	TGCGCCAGCAGCCAAGGGGAAGGACTAGCGGGGGGCGGCGAGCAGTACTTC	-	TRBV4-1	TRBJ2-7	TRBD2
CASSGAMGQGYEQYF	TGTGCCAGCAGCGGGGCCATGGGACAGGGTTACGAGCAGTACTTC	-	TRBV5-4	TRBJ2-7	TRBD1
CAWSGAPQETQYF	TGTGCCTGGAGTGGGGCCCCCCAAGAGACCCAGTACTTC	-	TRBV30	TRBJ2-5	-
CASSVRENTGELFF	TGTGCCAGCAGTGTTAGGGAGAACACCGGGGAGCTGTTTTTT	-	TRBV25-1	TRBJ2-2	-
CSASGLEGYTF	TGCAGTGCCTCAGGGTTGGAAGGCTACACCTTC	-	TRBV20-1	TRBJ1-2	-
CASSLGGTSGRETQYF	TGTGCCAGCAGCTTAGGTGGGACTAGCGGCAGAGAGACCCAGTACTTC	-	TRBV7-2	TRBJ2-5	TRBD2
CASSYSGQGYEQYF	TGTGCCAGCAGTTACTCGGGACAGGGCTACGAGCAGTACTTC	-	TRBV6-6	TRBJ2-7	TRBD1
CASSTGYGYTF	TGTGCCAGTTCCACGGGGTATGGCTACACCTTC	-	TRBV18	TRBJ1-2	-